One and the same sample provided the 2 T cell receptor beta chains below, sequenced in a study of breast tumors, draining lymph nodes, adjacent tissues. Axillary draining lymph nodes of breast cancer patients supplied the node samples. MiXCR was run by TCRdb on the multiplex PCR reads, yielding one entry per CDR3 protein. The repertoire holds hundreds of thousands of distinct CDR3 sequences, with about 34% as singletons. The material sequenced was axillary lymph node tissue. These receptor sequences come from a female donor with breast cancer. Some clones in this sample may be carry-over from other donors' samples.

Many counts were recorded for this clonotype. The chain couples TRBV7-9 to TRBJ2-7; D ambiguous. CDR1 and CDR2 (germline): SEHNR, FQNEAQ (reference sequence). This CDR3 comprises 13 residues. The V end lost 5 bases, the J end lost 0 bases, and 8 bases lay between the germline ends. CDR3 in DNA: TGTGCCAGCAGCATAGACAACTCCTACGAGCAGTACTTC. Protein product: CASSIDNSYEQYF.

The rearrangement joins TRBV20-1 to TRBJ2-3; unclear D gene. V was clipped by 5 bases and J by 3 bases, with 15 bases between them. There are 14 residues in the CDR3. CDR1 and CDR2 from the germline V gene are DFQATT and SNEGSKA (reference sequence). DNA of the CDR3: TGCAGTGCTGTGGGCCTTGATGGGACAGATACGCAGTATTTT. Translating gives CSAVGLDGTDTQYF.